This TCR beta chain was documented in a study of cytomegalovirus exposure and HLA in healthy donors. General study results and limits: A few CMV-associated chains were confirmed in vitro to be specific for CMV antigens.

Per the germline V gene, CDR1 is SGHDT and CDR2 is YYEEEE. This CDR3 region has 14 residues. Trimming left V 1 base short and J 4 bases short, with 8 bases between. The PCR employed 60 Vbeta primers together with 13 Jbeta primers. Produced via immunoSEQ multiplex PCR; TCRdb's table is partial and in-frame only. The sample contains around 150,000 clones, around 80% of which appear only once. This clone was seen a handful of times. Its specificity is not known. The sequenced material came from PBMCs. The source is a man aged 40-49 years in good health and CMV-seropositive. The chain is built from TRBV5-6 and TRBJ1-4; no firm D call. The CDR3 protein is CASSLWALNEKLFF. CDR3 DNA: TGTGCCAGCAGCTTGTGGGCCCTTAATGAAAAACTGTTTTTT.